This section outlines one T cell receptor beta chain sequence together with its context. The sample holds one count of this clone. Its recognized antigen is unknown. No clone much larger than this one lies a single base away; base qualities are absent. The entry originates in a study of blood T cell repertoires in COVID-19 (TCRdb year 2020). As for the study more broadly: Collaborator samples came from the United States, Italy and Spain and covered acute and convalescent phases of COVID-19. Subjects who had been exposed to COVID-19, were actively infected with it, or had recovered from it provided the deeply sampled blood TCRbeta repertoires that made up the dataset. The sample metadata nearly always contained a de-identified subject ID, COVID-19 status, age in years and sex. The samples were drawn from two sources: the first 160 participants of the ongoing ImmuneRACE study, and approximately 1,300 subjects contributed by 6 global collaborators. Where available, HLA class I and class II types were taken from metadata supplied by the sample provider and were not determined by assay-based typing. The repertoires were made available in a free public database intended to serve as a resource for research on the immune response to SARS-CoV-2. The material from the prospective study consisted of cDNA or gDNA derived from T cells, B-cell-depleted T cells, or PBMCs. Here is what the overall study found, with its caveats: The quantity of clinical and demographic metadata differed by source and by participant and was supplied without curation.

TCRbeta CDR3 regions were amplified from genomic DNA using the immunoSEQ Assay, a bias-controlled multiplex PCR. Per the authors' processing: The number of nucleated cells in each sample was estimated from the amplification of reference gene primers within the assay. To quantify the absolute abundance of each unique TCRbeta CDR3 rearrangement, sequence reads were collapsed and filtered. For each sample, productive Simpson clonality was calculated as the square root of Simpson's diversity index across productive rearrangements. Here the immuneACCESS table is served through TCRdb, limited to in-frame sequences with V and J called. Missing clones are a known gap in these copies; in checked studies unresolved V genes cover under half, and the rest lacks a known reason. That table is the source of V, J and clone size, and D and trimming were worked out from the DNA. Within this sample are 650,000 to 800,000 clones, with 70% to 90% of them counted one time only. Together, the top ten hold roughly 0.26% of the sample.

The CDR3 runs 16 amino acids, cysteine and phenylalanine included. The read is trimmed to its CDR3 DNA, 48 bases read in frame from base 1. V is shortened by 2 bases, J by 1 base, and the region joining them spans 11 bases. The germline V gene sets CDR1 to KGHDR and CDR2 to SFDVKD. Whole blood was collected in K2EDTA tubes by collaborating institutions according to the institutions' own protocols. For TCRbeta analysis, collaborator samples were shipped as frozen whole blood, as isolated PBMCs, or as DNA extracted from either sample type. The rearranged segments are TRBV24-1 and TRBJ1-5, with TRBD1 tentatively as D gene (6 bases match). Specimen: peripheral blood. This clonotype was sampled from a woman aged 18-30 years with acute or convalescent COVID-19. The CDR3 loop reads CATSDSRGVSNQPQHF. The DNA is as follows: TGTGCCACCAGTGATTCCAGGGGAGTGAGCAATCAGCCCCAGCATTTT.